Each of the 16 T cell receptor beta chains below was sequenced from the same sample in a study of CD8+CD57+ T cells in acquired aplastic anemia. Previously, flow cytometry had revealed CD8+CD57+ cell expansion in the patients chosen for sequencing. CDR3 and TCR beta VDJ profiling relied on a genomic DNA template. TCRdb fed the reads into MiXCR, producing one record per CDR3 protein. The data show some 180,000 distinct CDR3 sequences, 45% to 60% seen once. Input material: sorted CD4+, CD8+, or CD8+CD57+ T cells (not recorded which) from PBMCs. These receptors came from a human donor with aplastic anemia.

This clonotype was seen many times. The gene calls are TRBV30 and TRBJ1-1; D ambiguous. The germline CDR1 and CDR2 sequences are GTSNPN and SVGIG (reference sequence). This CDR3 comprises 11 residues. V was cut by 3 bases and J by 1 base, with 3 bases left in between. CDR3 loop: CAWSRNTEAFF. CDR3 nucleotide sequence: TGTGCCTGGAGCCGGAACACTGAAGCTTTCTTT. Using reference TRBV30 and TRBJ1-1 for the parts outside the CDR3, the full variable domain is SQTIHQWPATLVQPVGSPLSLECTVEGTSNPNLYWYRQAAGRGLQLLFYSVGIGQISSEVPQNLSASRPQDRQFILSSKKLLLSDSGFYLCAWSRNTEAFFGQGTRLTVV.

The chain couples TRBV29-1 to TRBJ2-7; tentatively, D is TRBD1 (5 bases). CDR1 and CDR2 from the germline V gene are SQVTM and ANQGSEA. The V gene lost 7 bases and the J gene lost 4 bases, with 11 bases spanning the gap. The CDR3 sequence is 11 residues long. The DNA for the CDR3 is TGCAGCGCCGCTAAGGGGTACGAGCAGTACTTC. Translated: CSAAKGYEQYF.

V and J are TRBV18 and TRBJ2-7, with 9 positions matching TRBD1. The V and J ends lost 0 bases and 5 bases, in that order; junction bases with no gene match: 8. The CDR3 is made up of 16 amino acids. Germline CDR1 reads KGHSH; CDR2 reads LQKENI. CDR3 protein: CASSPPIGTGINEQYF. The CDR3, as DNA: TGTGCCAGCTCACCACCTATAGGGACAGGGATTAACGAGCAGTACTTC.

This clonotype has ten or more counts. This rearrangement joins TRBV6-5 to TRBJ2-3; a possible D gene is TRBD2 (5 bases). Germline V lookup: CDR1 MNHEY, CDR2 SVGAGI. Trimming pared 4 bases from V and 2 bases from J, leaving 7 bases between. The CDR3 contains 13 residues. The CDR3 DNA is TGTGCCAGCAGTTCGGGGTCCACAGATACGCAGTATTTT. Translation: CASSSGSTDTQYF.

This clonotype was counted between two and nine times. A much larger clonotype is one base distant, so this may be a read error. The chain carries TRBV25-1 and TRBJ1-2; D gene ambiguous. Looked up from germline, CDR1 is MGHDK and CDR2 is SYGVNS. The CDR3 length is 11 residues. The V end was cut by 3 bases, the J end by 3 bases, with 2 bases between. The CDR3 loop is CASSDDYGYTF. The CDR3 nucleotides are TGTGCCAGCAGTGACGACTATGGCTACACCTTC.

This chain links TRBV10-3 with TRBJ2-5; 14 bases map to TRBD2. This CDR3 is built from 14 residues. Germline CDR1 and CDR2: ENHRY and SYGVKD. V lost 10 bases to trimming and J lost 4 bases; unmatched junction nucleotides: 5. The CDR3 spells CATGTSGRSETQYF. DNA of the CDR3: TGTGCCACCGGGACTAGCGGGAGATCAGAGACCCAGTACTTC.

The chain has TRBV5-1 and TRBJ2-3; tentative D call: TRBD1 (6 bases). The V end lost 4 bases, the J end lost 0 bases, and 12 bases lay between the germline ends. The germline V gene has CDR1 SGHRS and CDR2 YFSETQ. The CDR3 runs to 15 residues. The chain's CDR3 is CASSDGTPSTDTQYF. CDR3 coding DNA: TGCGCCAGCAGCGACGGGACACCTAGCACAGATACGCAGTATTTT. The entire variable domain, with the rest obtained from reference TRBV5-1 and TRBJ2-3, is as follows: KAGVTQTPRYLIKTRGQQVTLSCSPISGHRSVSWYQQTPGQGLQFLFEYFSETQRNKGNFPGRFSGRQFSNSRSEMNVSTLELGDSALYLCASSDGTPSTDTQYFGPGTRLTVL.

This clonotype was observed many times. This chain uses TRBV7-2 with TRBJ2-1; TRBD2 agrees at 13 bases. Looked up from germline, CDR1 is SGHTA and CDR2 is FQGNSA. The CDR3 totals 17 residues. The trim removed 5 bases at V and 5 bases at J, leaving 9 bases unmatched. CDR3: CASSGLRTSGGNNEQFF. CDR3 DNA sequence: TGTGCCAGCAGCGGACTCCGGACTAGCGGGGGAAACAATGAGCAGTTCTTC.

This clonotype was counted ten times or more. The chain is built from TRBV7-2 and TRBJ2-6; TRBD1 agrees at 9 bases. Germline V lookup: CDR1 SGHTA, CDR2 FQGNSA. With 5 bases clipped from V and 1 base from J, the junction kept 6 bases outside the gene matches. The CDR3 length is 17 residues. In DNA form, the CDR3 reads TGTGCCAGCAGCCCTGGACAGGGGCGGTCTGGGGCCAACGTCCTGACTTTC. Protein sequence: CASSPGQGRSGANVLTF.

The chain joins TRBV10-1 to TRBJ1-6, with 8 nucleotides matching TRBD1. V lost 4 bases, J lost 8 bases, and 4 bases stayed unmatched. This CDR3 comprises 14 residues. The germline gives CDR1 WNHNN, CDR2 SYGVQD (reference sequence). The CDR3 loop reads CASSGTGNDSPLHF. Written as DNA, the CDR3 is TGCGCCAGCAGTGGGACAGGGAATGATTCACCCCTCCACTTT.

The gene calls are TRBV10-2 and TRBJ1-2, with D possibly matching TRBD1 (5 bases). Germline values: CDR1 WSHSY, CDR2 SAAADI. The germline V and J ends were trimmed by 2 bases and 4 bases, with 11 bases remaining between them. CDR3 length: 14 amino acids. The CDR3 is CASSEMVGTYGYTF. CDR3 bases: TGCGCCAGCAGTGAGATGGTGGGGACCTATGGCTACACCTTC.

This clonotype was observed a few times. V and J are TRBV7-2 and TRBJ1-1; D unclear. The germline CDR1 and CDR2 sequences are SGHTA and FQGNSA. The CDR3 length is 12 residues. Trimming cost V 3 bases and J 4 bases, with 6 bases left between them. CDR3 nucleotide sequence: TGTGCCAGCAGCTTTCATCTCACTGAAGCTTTCTTT. Translated, it gives CASSFHLTEAFF.

There are a few counts of this clonotype. V usage is TRBV29-1 and J usage is TRBJ2-7; D perhaps matches TRBD2 (5 bases). CDR3 length equals 12 residues. Germline loops: CDR1 SQVTM, CDR2 ANQGSEA. The ends were cut back, 6 bases at V and 3 bases at J, with 12 bases in the middle. The CDR3 DNA sequence: TGCAGCGTGACTACTACGAGCTACGAGCAGTACTTC. It encodes CSVTTTSYEQYF.

This clonotype was seen ten or more times. V gene TRBV5-1 combines with J gene TRBJ1-2; 9 positions match TRBD1. V lost 0 bases to trimming and J lost 8 bases; unmatched junction nucleotides: 11. Germline V lookup: CDR1 SGHRS, CDR2 YFSETQ. The CDR3 length is 16 residues. The CDR3 loop reads CASSLGIKQGARGYTF. CDR3 nucleotides: TGCGCCAGCAGCTTGGGCATCAAACAGGGGGCGCGAGGCTACACCTTC. Using reference TRBV5-1 and TRBJ1-2 for the parts outside the CDR3, the full variable domain is KAGVTQTPRYLIKTRGQQVTLSCSPISGHRSVSWYQQTPGQGLQFLFEYFSETQRNKGNFPGRFSGRQFSNSRSEMNVSTLELGDSALYLCASSLGIKQGARGYTFGSGTRLTVV.

This clonotype was counted many times. The J gene is TRBJ1-4, the V gene TRBV6-5; D is unresolved. The CDR3 loop spans 15 amino acids. Germline assignment: CDR1 MNHEY and CDR2 SVGAGI. Trimming removed 2 bases at V and 5 bases at J, with 12 bases between. The CDR3 reads CASSYPAAPNEKLFF. The CDR3 DNA reads as TGTGCCAGCAGTTACCCTGCAGCCCCGAATGAAAAACTGTTTTTT.

As concerns this clonotype: A read error may produce the germline difference seen at one junction end. This sequence joins TRBV3-1 and TRBJ1-6; a weak D match, TRBD1 (6 bases). This CDR3 has 14 residues. Germline V CDR1 and CDR2: LGHDT, YNNKEL (reference sequence). The CDR3 DNA is TGTGCCAGCAGCCTGGGACACAATAATTCACCCCTCTACTTT. Translating it yields CASSLGHNNSPLYF.